Shown below are 29 T cell receptor beta chains from a single sample sequenced in a study of blood T cell repertoires in COVID-19. Repertoires were generated with immunoSEQ multiplex PCR, while TCRdb's copy carries only in-frame clones and drops some. The sample records around 400,000 clones, roughly 80% being singletons. The sample comprised PBMCs or T cells enriched from blood (not recorded which). These receptors were collected from a woman aged 50 to 65 who had recovered from COVID-19.

This clone was seen only once. V gene TRBV18 combines with J gene TRBJ1-5; TRBD1 is a possible D gene (5 bases). With 5 bases removed from V and 2 bases from J, the gap between germline ends came to 10 bases. This CDR3 is 14 amino acids long. Germline assignment: CDR1 KGHSH and CDR2 LQKENI. CDR3 bases: TGTGCCAGCTCATCGACAGACCGCAATCAGCCCCAGCATTTT. Its translation is CASSSTDRNQPQHF.

J is TRBJ1-3 and V is TRBV18; D unresolved. V was pared by 3 bases and J by 0 bases, with 6 bases between. The CDR3 loop spans 14 amino acids. Germline assignment: CDR1 KGHSH and CDR2 LQKENI. The CDR3 nucleotides are TGTGCCAGCTCACCCGAGGTCTCTGGAAACACCATATATTTT. Its translation is CASSPEVSGNTIYF.

The genes are TRBV19 and TRBJ1-2, with TRBD1 as a possible D gene (5 bases). The V gene lost 4 bases and the J gene lost 0 bases, with 15 bases spanning the gap. The germline CDR1 and CDR2 sequences are LNHDA and SQIVND (reference sequence). CDR3 length equals 16 residues. The CDR3: CASSSRTLAANYGYTF. In DNA, the CDR3 is TGTGCCAGTAGTAGCAGGACATTAGCGGCTAACTATGGCTACACCTTC.

This chain links TRBV9 with TRBJ2-1; TRBD2 aligns across 11 bases. CDR3 length equals 19 residues. CDR1 is SGDLS and CDR2 is YYNGEE in the germline V gene. The V and J ends lost 0 bases and 3 bases, in that order; junction bases with no gene match: 11. The CDR3 nucleotides are TGTGCCAGCAGCGTAGGAGGTACGCTAGCGGGAGGTATCTACAATGAGCAGTTCTTC. It is translated as CASSVGGTLAGGIYNEQFF.

The CDR3 DNA reads as TGCGCCAGCAGCTTGTCCCAGGGCTCCTACAATGAGCAGTTCTTC. Its protein product is CASSLSQGSYNEQFF. V gene TRBV5-1 combines with J gene TRBJ2-1; TRBD1 might be the D (5 bases). Deletions cut 1 base from V and 0 bases from J, with 8 bases between. CDR3 length: 15 amino acids. Germline V gene data show CDR1 as SGHRS and CDR2 as YFSETQ.

This clone was observed a few times. The chain is built from TRBV5-1 and TRBJ1-2; 9 bases match TRBD1. The V gene end was trimmed by 3 bases and the J gene end by 0 bases; junction bases not matched to a gene: 3. Germline V gene lookup returns CDR1 SGHRS and CDR2 YFSETQ. The CDR3 contains 15 residues. CDR3 sequence: CASSWGQGPNYGYTF. For the CDR3, the DNA is TGCGCCAGCAGCTGGGGACAGGGCCCTAACTATGGCTACACCTTC.

The chain links TRBV4-3 to TRBJ2-3, with a possible D match to TRBD1 (5 bases). V was cut by 1 base and J by 6 bases, with 11 bases left in between. The CDR3 runs 14 residues. CDR1 is LGHNA, CDR2 YSLEER, per germline. The CDR3 protein is CASSQAPGSDTQYF. The CDR3 bases are TGCGCCAGCAGCCAAGCTCCAGGGTCGGATACGCAGTATTTT.

This chain connects TRBV19 to TRBJ2-7; 9 bases match TRBD1. This CDR3 is 16 amino acids long. V dropped 6 bases and J dropped 6; count of bases not matched to a gene: 15. CDR1 is LNHDA, CDR2 SQIVND, per germline (reference sequence). The CDR3 here is CASRITGGTGHGEQYF. The CDR3, as DNA: TGTGCCAGTAGAATCACCGGAGGGACAGGGCATGGCGAGCAGTACTTC.

This chain links TRBV18 with TRBJ1-2; 7 bases map to TRBD1. CDR1 KGHSH and CDR2 LQKENI come from the germline V gene. The CDR3 is made up of 14 amino acids. Trimming cost V 2 bases and J 8 bases; bases outside gene matches: 8. The DNA for the CDR3 is TGTGCCAGCTCACCAACAGGGGCAACGGGGGGCTACACCTTC. It specifies CASSPTGATGGYTF.

The chain combines TRBV2 with TRBJ2-7; 10 nucleotides align to TRBD2. CDR1 is SNHLY, CDR2 FYNNEI, per germline. The V segment lost 3 bases and the J segment 4 bases; nucleotides outside the gene matches: 6. The CDR3 length is 15 residues. In DNA form, the CDR3 reads TGTGCCAGCAGTGATGTGGCTAGCGGGGGATACGAGCAGTACTTC. Translating it yields CASSDVASGGYEQYF.

The J gene is TRBJ1-2, the V gene TRBV27; 8 bases agree with TRBD1. Germline values: CDR1 MNHEY, CDR2 SMNVEV (reference sequence). The CDR3 extends over 16 amino acids. The V and J ends lost 2 bases and 2 bases, in that order; junction bases with no gene match: 7. The CDR3 here is CASSLMWTGQNYGYTF. CDR3 coding DNA: TGTGCCAGCAGTTTAATGTGGACAGGGCAAAACTATGGCTACACCTTC.

The V and J genes are TRBV10-3 and TRBJ1-1, with 9 nucleotides matching TRBD1. CDR3 size: 15 residues. The ends lost 4 bases at V and 5 bases at J; junction bases unmatched: 8. In germline, CDR1 is ENHRY, CDR2 SYGVKD. The CDR3 region has the DNA TGTGCCATCAGTGCAAATACAGGGGGCCGGACTGAAGCTTTCTTT. This codes for CAISANTGGRTEAFF.

This clone has a single count. This rearrangement joins TRBV6-5 to TRBJ2-1; no clear D. CDR3 length: 15 amino acids. Germline CDR1 and CDR2: MNHEY and SVGAGI. The ends were cut back, 5 bases at V and 7 bases at J, with 18 bases in the middle. CDR3 sequence reads: CASSSPIVSQNEQFF. CDR3 DNA sequence: TGTGCCAGCAGTAGTCCCATAGTTAGTCAAAATGAGCAGTTCTTC.

The chain employs TRBV11-3 and TRBJ1-2, with 12 bases matching TRBD1. Trimming cost V 5 bases and J 4 bases; bases outside gene matches: 5. Germline V gene lookup returns CDR1 SGHNT and CDR2 YENEEA. The CDR3 has 15 residues. For the CDR3, the DNA is TGTGCCAGCAGCCCGGGACAGGGGGCTTTCTATGGCTACACCTTC. As protein: CASSPGQGAFYGYTF.

The V call is TRBV29-1, the J call TRBJ1-2; 7 nucleotides agree with TRBD1. CDR1 and CDR2 from the germline V gene are SQVTM and ANQGSEA. The CDR3 is 12 amino acids. V gave up 8 bases and J gave up 6 bases; unmatched junction bases: 9. CDR3 region: CSTLTGRDGYTF. CDR3 DNA sequence: TGCAGCACTTTGACAGGGCGGGATGGCTACACCTTC.

This chain joins TRBV19 and TRBJ2-7; D ambiguous. This CDR3 is 13 amino acids long. Deletions cut 3 bases from V and 2 bases from J, with 8 bases between. Germline CDR1 reads LNHDA; CDR2 reads SQIVND (reference sequence). The CDR3 DNA follows: TGTGCCAGTAGTATCGCTGACACCTACGAGCAGTACTTC. Its translation: CASSIADTYEQYF. The whole variable domain, remainder taken from reference TRBV19 and TRBJ2-7, is DGGITQSPKYLFRKEGQNVTLSCEQNLNHDAMYWYRQDPGQGLRLIYYSQIVNDFQKGDIAEGYSVSREKKESFPLTVTSAQKNPTAFYLCASSIADTYEQYFGPGTRLTVT.

The J gene is TRBJ2-1, the V gene TRBV7-9, with 12 bases fitting TRBD2. In germline, CDR1 is SEHNR, CDR2 FQNEAQ (reference sequence). This CDR3 spans 15 amino acids. V shed 5 bases, J shed 6 bases, and the junction held 5 bases outside the gene matches. The CDR3 is CASSEGLAGFNEQFF. As DNA, the CDR3 is TGTGCCAGCAGCGAGGGACTAGCGGGCTTCAATGAGCAGTTCTTC.

V usage is TRBV5-1 and J usage is TRBJ1-6, with 9 bases that match TRBD1. V shed 6 bases, J shed 0 bases, and the junction held 7 bases outside the gene matches. The CDR3 loop spans 17 amino acids. In germline, CDR1 is SGHRS, CDR2 YFSETQ. CDR3 sequence: CASKSGQGSSYNSPLHF. The CDR3 DNA reads as TGCGCCAGCAAATCGGGACAGGGAAGCTCCTATAATTCACCCCTCCACTTT.

The rearrangement links TRBV19 to TRBJ1-2; a possible D gene is TRBD1 (6 bases). The CDR3 runs 15 residues. V was cut by 1 base and J by 4 bases, with 13 bases left in between. Germline lookup yields CDR1 LNHDA and CDR2 SQIVND (reference sequence). In nucleotides, the CDR3 is TGTGCCAGTAGTATAGGGTTTCGAGGGGGCTATGGCTACACCTTC. As protein: CASSIGFRGGYGYTF.

The rearrangement links TRBV27 to TRBJ1-4; D is perhaps TRBD1 (6 bases). CDR3 size: 14 residues. Germline loops: CDR1 MNHEY, CDR2 SMNVEV (reference sequence). The germline V and J ends were trimmed by 5 bases and 5 bases, with 12 bases remaining between them. In nucleotides, the CDR3 is TGTGCCAGCAGTCTGGGGGCAGAAAATGAAAAACTGTTTTTT. Translating it yields CASSLGAENEKLFF.

This clone was detected ten times or more. The chain uses TRBV27 and TRBJ1-4; 8 bases map to TRBD1. Trimming took 4 bases from V and 5 from J; bases not matched to a gene: 3. The CDR3 totals 14 residues. Germline V lookup: CDR1 MNHEY, CDR2 SMNVEV (reference sequence). The CDR3, as DNA: TGTGCCAGCAGTTGGACAGGGTTAAATGAAAAACTGTTTTTT. This encodes CASSWTGLNEKLFF.

Remarks on this clone: Relative to the germline gene, one junction end is altered; a read error may explain this. This chain connects TRBV7-7 to TRBJ1-1, with TRBD1 identical over 8 bases. This CDR3 is 13 amino acids long. Looked up from germline, CDR1 is SSHAT and CDR2 is FNYEAQ (reference sequence). The CDR3 region is CASSSDRGTEAFF. For the CDR3, the DNA is TGTGCTAGCAGCTCCGACAGGGGAACTGAAGCTTTCTTT.

This clone was observed a single time. The chain couples TRBV4-3 to TRBJ2-1, with 8 bases identical to TRBD1. In germline, CDR1 is LGHNA, CDR2 YSLEER. The CDR3 runs to 16 residues. With 3 bases clipped from V and 5 bases from J, the junction kept 9 bases outside the gene matches. CDR3 amino acids: CASSQARQGRNNEQFF. Here the CDR3 DNA reads TGCGCCAGCAGCCAGGCCCGACAGGGGCGGAACAATGAGCAGTTCTTC.

This rearrangement joins TRBV6-5 to TRBJ1-1; D remains ambiguous. This CDR3 has 12 residues. The ends were cut back, 8 bases at V and 0 bases at J, with 7 bases in the middle. Germline V gene sequence: CDR1 MNHEY, CDR2 SVGAGI. CDR3 nucleotide sequence: TGTGCCAGCGGAGGACTGAACACTGAAGCTTTCTTT. Translation gives CASGGLNTEAFF.

The V and J genes are TRBV5-5 and TRBJ2-5; 8 bases map to TRBD2. The CDR3 loop spans 14 amino acids. From germline, CDR1 is SGHKS and CDR2 YYEKEE (reference sequence). V dropped 4 bases and J dropped 6; count of bases not matched to a gene: 8. The CDR3 DNA is TGTGCCAGCAGCGGGACTAGTCAAGGGAAGACCCAGTACTTC. This encodes CASSGTSQGKTQYF.

This clone was found once. This chain links TRBV5-1 with TRBJ2-1; D is possibly TRBD2 (5 bases). Germline V CDR1 and CDR2: SGHRS, YFSETQ. V lost 7 bases and J lost 2, with 16 bases in between. The CDR3 is 15 amino acids. The CDR3, as DNA: TGCGCCAGCCAAGGCCTAGCTGCCCCCTACAATGAGCAGTTCTTC. It translates to CASQGLAAPYNEQFF. Full variable domain (remainder filled in from reference TRBV5-1 and TRBJ2-1): KAGVTQTPRYLIKTRGQQVTLSCSPISGHRSVSWYQQTPGQGLQFLFEYFSETQRNKGNFPGRFSGRQFSNSRSEMNVSTLELGDSALYLCASQGLAAPYNEQFFGPGTRLTVL.

The genes are TRBV4-2 and TRBJ1-2, with D possibly matching TRBD1 (5 bases). The CDR3 loop spans 14 amino acids. Per germline, CDR1 LGHNA and CDR2 YNFKEQ. V gave up 1 base and J gave up 5 bases, with 11 bases separating them. CDR3 nucleotides: TGTGCCAGCAGCCAAGTATCCCAGGGATATGGCTACACCTTC. It translates to CASSQVSQGYGYTF.

A few counts support this clone. This rearrangement joins TRBV2 to TRBJ1-1; 7 nucleotides agree with TRBD1. Germline CDR1 and CDR2: SNHLY and FYNNEI. The CDR3 is made up of 16 amino acids. V was clipped by 7 bases and J by 0 bases; unmatched bases: 11. The CDR3 DNA reads as TGTGCCAGCACTTTAAGGGACAGTTCCATGAACACTGAAGCTTTCTTT. This codes for CASTLRDSSMNTEAFF.

The rearrangement uses TRBV6-5 and TRBJ1-1; TRBD1 agrees at 7 bases. The CDR3 totals 13 residues. V lost 10 bases and J lost 1; bases outside the gene matches: 6. Germline V gives CDR1 MNHEY, CDR2 SVGAGI. The CDR3 bases are TGTGCCACCCAGGGACAGTCGAACACTGAAGCTTTCTTT. Protein product: CATQGQSNTEAFF.